The rows below give T cell receptor beta chains drawn from one sample of a study of blood T cells in healthy people across ages. TCRdb called the 5' RACE reads again in MiXCR, with one record for every CDR3 protein. The sample gives 1.4 million to 1.5 million distinct CDR3 sequences, around two fifths of which show up once; 7% to 9% is in the top ten. The sequenced sample consisted of blood. The receptors stem from a woman under 30 in good health. The conserved cysteine and the conserved F or W are not part of the CDR3 here. Only part of the rows carry a size: once, few, many, or a class if the clone is expanded.

V,length,size,CDR3
TRBV6-4,12,.,ASRAERGTDTQY
TRBV20-1,12,few,SAQPGRGNTEAF
TRBV27,14,few,ASSLIGLAAPYEQY
TRBV5-1,16,.,ASRALVASGTNYNEQF
TRBV6-1,11,.,ASSPGDRDTQY
TRBV4-1,13,.,ASSQDPGAYSEQY
TRBV7-9,17,.,ASSLGWGPLVPDRGSQF
TRBV20-1,11,few,SAPGTRSYEQY
TRBV3-1,12,.,ASRGGTTYNGQF
TRBV5-1,10,.,ASSLYAGEQY
TRBV29-1,11,.,SVEGGNINGYT
TRBV2,13,.,ASSEGTGMNTEAF
TRBV20-1,11,.,SAREGQGRGAF
TRBV5-1,13,.,ASSLWYGGDTEAF
TRBV20-1,12,.,SASITGADYEQY
TRBV20-1,13,.,SARVQGARDTEAF
TRBV12-3/TRBV12-4,11,few,ASSFDGVDGYT
TRBV12-3/TRBV12-4,13,.,ASSLDSSGSHEQY
TRBV20-1,12,once,GARGTGGQETQY
TRBV12-3/TRBV12-4,13,.,ASSSSHGGQETQY
TRBV7-2,11,.,ASSPHTREKLF
TRBV15,10,few,ATSRATSEQF
TRBV27,12,.,ASSLSQGANEQY
TRBV5-1,13,few,ASSSLGTTRETQY
TRBV27,15,.,VSSPPFADPSTDTQY
TRBV11-1,14,.,ASSLASGGSTGELF
TRBV2,12,.,ASSSHGSPYEQY
TRBV12-3/TRBV12-4,10,many,ASKRGLYEQY
TRBV4-1,11,many,ASSQGTGETQY
TRBV3-1,13,.,ASSLRDRGPYGYT
TRBV18,13,many,ASSPGLAGVDTQY
TRBV29-1,13,.,SVETSGTATDTQY
TRBV11-2,13,.,ASSSQGGINQPQH
TRBV6-1,8,.,DSMSDTQY
TRBV20-1,14,.,SARSGLAGDTDTQY
TRBV20-1,12,.,SATRQGAGDGYT
TRBV2,13,few,ASSYFGPATDTQY
TRBV20-1,13,few,SARGWSGTDYGYT
TRBV5-4,13,.,TSTPGEGVQETQY
TRBV29-1,11,.,SVEGQLAAEAF
TRBV11-2,12,few,ASFPNRGGGSRY
TRBV7-2,13,few,ASSSLDRIGYGYT
TRBV4-1,15,few,ASSPHMGTGPTDTQY
TRBV30,14,.,ASSPHGTGVDQPQH
TRBV9,14,.,ASSVMASGRTDTQY